These 21 T cell receptor beta chains came from one sample sequenced in a study of cytomegalovirus exposure and HLA in healthy donors. The PCR used 60 Vbeta and 13 Jbeta primers. Data came from immunoSEQ multiplex PCR; TCRdb stores just in-frame clones and leaves some out. The sample lists 90,000 to 95,000 clones; roughly four fifths were seen once. Material for sequencing was PBMCs. The receptors were sampled from a man between 25 and 39 years old in good health and CMV-seronegative.

The chain employs TRBV28 and TRBJ2-7; a possible D gene is TRBD2 (6 bases). This CDR3 spans 14 amino acids. V lost 1 base and J lost 1, with 8 bases in between. Germline loops: CDR1 MDHEN, CDR2 SYDVKM. The CDR3 coding sequence is TGTGCCAGCAGTTTATACGGGGGTTCCTACGAGCAGTACTTC. It yields the protein CASSLYGGSYEQYF.

The table lists this clone with a few counts. The chain is built from TRBV5-1 and TRBJ1-1; no clear D. Trimming took off 0 bases at V and 7 bases at J, with 13 bases between the two ends. The CDR3 consists of 14 residues. The germline CDR1 and CDR2 sequences are SGHRS and YFSETQ. CDR3 sequence reads: CASSLGETYFEAFF. CDR3 nucleotides: TGCGCCAGCAGCTTGGGGGAGACGTATTTTGAAGCTTTCTTT.

The chain joins TRBV11-1 to TRBJ2-7; possible D gene TRBD1, 5 bases. Per the germline V gene, CDR1 is SGHAT and CDR2 is FQDESV (reference sequence). This CDR3 comprises 15 residues. Trimming took off 0 bases at V and 0 bases at J, with 9 bases between the two ends. CDR3 residues: CASSLALDSSYEQYF. The CDR3 coding sequence is TGTGCCAGCAGCTTAGCGCTAGACAGCTCCTACGAGCAGTACTTC. Complete variable domain (other parts from reference TRBV11-1 and TRBJ2-7): EAEVAQSPRYKITEKSQAVAFWCDPISGHATLYWYRQILGQGPELLVQFQDESVVDDSQLPKDRFSAERLKGVDSTLKIQPAELGDSAMYLCASSLALDSSYEQYFGPGTRLTVT.

V usage is TRBV29-1 and J usage is TRBJ1-1, with D possibly being TRBD1 (6 bases). Germline V gene data show CDR1 as SQVTM and CDR2 as ANQGSEA. The CDR3 totals 13 residues. V was shortened by 5 bases and J by 6 bases, with 16 bases between the two germline ends. The CDR3 reads CSVFPGQMSEAFF. The CDR3 DNA reads as TGCAGCGTTTTTCCAGGACAGATGTCTGAAGCTTTCTTT.

The chain links TRBV6-5 to TRBJ1-1; D is perhaps TRBD1 (6 bases). Trimming took 5 bases from V and 5 from J, leaving 12 bases between them. The CDR3 consists of 13 residues. Germline V gene data show CDR1 as MNHEY and CDR2 as SVGAGI. CDR3 DNA: TGTGCCAGCAGTCTACCACAGGGTACTGAAGCTTTCTTT. Amino acids: CASSLPQGTEAFF.

The rearrangement joins TRBV27 to TRBJ2-2; 9 positions match TRBD1. The CDR3 is 17 residues long. V shed 5 bases, J shed 1 base, and the junction held 8 bases outside the gene matches. From germline, CDR1 is MNHEY and CDR2 SMNVEV (reference sequence). The CDR3 DNA reads as TGTGCCAGCAGTACTCCCGACAGGGGGATGAACACCGGGGAGCTGTTTTTT. Encoded protein: CASSTPDRGMNTGELFF.

The V and J genes are TRBV11-2 and TRBJ2-7, with D maybe TRBD2 (6 bases). The germline V gene has CDR1 SGHAT and CDR2 FQNNGV. The CDR3 totals 16 residues. The V end lost 7 bases, the J end lost 6 bases, and 25 bases lay between the germline ends. The CDR3 DNA reads as TGTGCCAGCACTCTTGAGTACAGGAACTACGGGGGCGAGCAGTACTTC. Translating gives CASTLEYRNYGGEQYF. Drawing the rest from reference TRBV11-2 and TRBJ2-7, the complete variable domain is EAGVAQSPRYKIIEKRQSVAFWCNPISGHATLYWYQQILGQGPKLLIQFQNNGVVDDSQLPKDRFSAERLKGVDSTLKIQPAKLEDSAVYLCASTLEYRNYGGEQYFGPGTRLTVT.

The chain carries TRBV28 and TRBJ2-3; 9 bases agree with TRBD2. The CDR3 extends over 18 amino acids. Germline values: CDR1 MDHEN, CDR2 SYDVKM. V dropped 3 bases and J dropped 2; count of bases not matched to a gene: 12. The CDR3, as DNA: TGTGCCAGCAGTTTTGGGCGGGAGGGCCTTATTTTCACAGATACGCAGTATTTT. Translating it yields CASSFGREGLIFTDTQYF.

This clone was seen more than once but under ten times. The chain has TRBV6-1 and TRBJ1-5, with TRBD1 identical over 7 bases. The CDR3 runs to 14 residues. V shed 6 bases and J 4 bases; nucleotides not matched to a gene: 6. Looked up from germline, CDR1 is MNHNS and CDR2 is SASEGT. CDR3 region: CASRAGTANQPQHF. As DNA, the CDR3 is TGTGCCAGCAGAGCCGGGACAGCAAATCAGCCCCAGCATTTT.

The chain recombines TRBV18 with TRBJ2-3; 8 positions agree with TRBD2. The V segment lost 3 bases and the J segment 5 bases; nucleotides outside the gene matches: 16. CDR3 length: 18 residues. The germline CDR1 and CDR2 sequences are KGHSH and LQKENI. The CDR3 DNA sequence: TGTGCCAGCTCACCCCCCGGGAAGCCGGGGGGGCCAGGAGATACGCAGTATTTT. Translation gives CASSPPGKPGGPGDTQYF. The whole variable domain, remainder taken from reference TRBV18 and TRBJ2-3, is NAGVMQNPRHLVRRRGQEARLRCSPMKGHSHVYWYRQLPEEGLKFMVYLQKENIIDESGMPKERFSAEFPKEGPSILRIQQVVRGDSAAYFCASSPPGKPGGPGDTQYFGPGTRLTVL.

This chain connects TRBV7-2 to TRBJ1-4, with D uncertain. From germline, CDR1 is SGHTA and CDR2 FQGNSA. The CDR3 consists of 14 residues. V lost 2 bases to trimming and J lost 8 bases, with 12 bases between them. The CDR3 DNA is TGTGCCAGCAGCTTAATGGGAGGCCACGAAAAACTGTTTTTT. Its translation is CASSLMGGHEKLFF.

The V call is TRBV27, the J call TRBJ1-1; 10 bases match TRBD1. The junction had 16 bases not matched to a gene; V was cut back by 6 bases and J by 3 bases. Germline V CDR1 and CDR2: MNHEY, SMNVEV (reference sequence). The CDR3 is 18 amino acids. CDR3 DNA sequence: TGTGCCAGCAGCCAAAGGGACAGGGGTTTGATGAATGACACTGAAGCTTTCTTT. Residues: CASSQRDRGLMNDTEAFF.

The chain links TRBV5-4 to TRBJ2-7; tentative D call: TRBD2 (5 bases). V was cut by 2 bases and J by 6 bases, with 12 bases left in between. The germline gives CDR1 SGHNT, CDR2 YYREEE (reference sequence). The CDR3 runs to 13 residues. The DNA for the CDR3 is TGTGCCAGCAGCTTTTTCGGAGGACTCGAGCAGTACTTC. It codes for CASSFFGGLEQYF.

The chain employs TRBV27 and TRBJ1-3, with unresolved D. With 0 bases removed from V and 1 base from J, the gap between germline ends came to 10 bases. This CDR3 spans 16 amino acids. Per germline, CDR1 MNHEY and CDR2 SMNVEV (reference sequence). The CDR3 sequence: CASSLSLMTSGNTIYF. Written as DNA, the CDR3 is TGTGCCAGCAGTTTATCCCTAATGACATCTGGAAACACCATATATTTT.

The CDR3 sequence: CASSFSTGFRKFF. The CDR3 coding sequence is TGTGCCAGCAGTTTCTCAACCGGGTTTAGGAAGTTCTTC. The chain couples TRBV6-5 to TRBJ2-1; D unclear. The V end was cut by 4 bases, the J end by 14 bases, with 18 bases between. The germline V gene encodes CDR1 MNHEY and CDR2 SVGAGI. This CDR3 comprises 13 residues.

The J gene is TRBJ2-3, the V gene TRBV19; D remains unclear. Trimming left V 7 bases short and J 0 bases short, with 8 bases between. This CDR3 spans 13 amino acids. Germline V gene sequence: CDR1 LNHDA, CDR2 SQIVND (reference sequence). Here the CDR3 DNA reads TGTGCCAGTAAGACATCTAGCACAGATACGCAGTATTTT. Its translation is CASKTSSTDTQYF.

This clone was counted between two and nine times. The rearrangement links TRBV4-3 to TRBJ2-6; D is undetermined. This CDR3 is built from 13 residues. V shed 3 bases and J shed 3 bases, with 3 bases lying between them. Germline CDR1 and CDR2: LGHNA and YSLEER. The CDR3 loop is CASSHFGANVLTF. The CDR3 DNA is TGCGCCAGCAGCCACTTTGGGGCCAACGTCCTGACTTTC.

This clone has just a few counts. The chain's CDR3 is CASSLGTSNTEAFF. CDR3 coding DNA: TGTGCCAGCAGCCTCGGGACATCCAACACTGAAGCTTTCTTT. V usage is TRBV6-5 and J usage is TRBJ1-1; D perhaps matches TRBD1 (6 bases). Germline V gives CDR1 MNHEY, CDR2 SVGAGI. The CDR3 length is 14 residues. V lost 6 bases and J 2 bases, leaving 13 bases between the germline ends.

The chain couples TRBV7-9 to TRBJ1-5, with TRBD1 matching over 8 bases. The V gene end was trimmed by 0 bases and the J gene end by 7 bases; junction bases not matched to a gene: 5. Germline V gene data show CDR1 as SEHNR and CDR2 as FQNEAQ (reference sequence). The CDR3 contains 15 residues. As DNA, the CDR3 is TGTGCCAGCAGCTTAGCTGGACAGGGCGCACAGCCCCAGCATTTT. As protein: CASSLAGQGAQPQHF.

The chain couples TRBV2 to TRBJ1-1; 9 positions match TRBD1. Germline loops: CDR1 SNHLY, CDR2 FYNNEI. This CDR3 comprises 18 residues. With V trimmed by 2 bases and J by 0 bases, 10 bases remained unmatched. The CDR3 reads CASSERGHRGRVNTEAFF. In DNA form, the CDR3 reads TGTGCCAGCAGTGAAAGGGGGCACAGGGGGCGGGTGAACACTGAAGCTTTCTTT.

The rearrangement links TRBV25-1 to TRBJ1-4; 8 positions agree with TRBD1. After removal of 2 bases from V and 3 bases from J, the junction contained 2 bases not matched to a gene. CDR1 MGHDK and CDR2 SYGVNS come from the germline V gene. This CDR3 contains 15 residues. Here the CDR3 DNA reads TGTGCCAGCAGTGAACGGACAGGGTCTAATGAAAAACTGTTTTTT. As protein: CASSERTGSNEKLFF.